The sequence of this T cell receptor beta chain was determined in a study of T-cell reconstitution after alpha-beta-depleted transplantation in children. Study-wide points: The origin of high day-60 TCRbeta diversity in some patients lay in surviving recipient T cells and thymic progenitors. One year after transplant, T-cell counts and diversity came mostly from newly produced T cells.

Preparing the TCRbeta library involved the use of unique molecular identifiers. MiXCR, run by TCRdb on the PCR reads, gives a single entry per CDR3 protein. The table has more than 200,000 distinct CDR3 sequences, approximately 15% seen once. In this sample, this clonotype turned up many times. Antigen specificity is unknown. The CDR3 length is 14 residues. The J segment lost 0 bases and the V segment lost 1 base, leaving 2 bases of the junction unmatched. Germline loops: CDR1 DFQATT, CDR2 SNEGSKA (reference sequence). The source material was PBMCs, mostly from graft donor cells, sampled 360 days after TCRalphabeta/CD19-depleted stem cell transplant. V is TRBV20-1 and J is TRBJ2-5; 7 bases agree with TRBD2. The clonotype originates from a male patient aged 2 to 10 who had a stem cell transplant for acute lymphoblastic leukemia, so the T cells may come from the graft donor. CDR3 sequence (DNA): TGCAGTGCTAGAGTAGCGGGCGACCAAGAGACCCAGTACTTC. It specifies CSARVAGDQETQYF.